The rows below give T cell receptor beta chains drawn from one sample of a study of T cell responses to AZD1222 COVID-19 vaccine. Libraries were prepared by immunoSEQ multiplex PCR; TCRdb keeps only in-frame clonotypes and omits some of them. The table lists some 150,000 clones, roughly nine tenths of them singletons. The material sequenced was peripheral blood, taken 28 days after the second AZD1222 dose. The receptors come from an adult who received the AZD1222 COVID-19 vaccine. The CDR3 runs from the conserved cysteine through the conserved F or W. A D gene is named only where the DNA matches it firmly. For some rows the clone size is stated as once, few or many, or as a class when expanded; others skip it.

CDR3nt	CDR3aa	d_gene	abundance	v_gene	j_gene
TGTGCCAGTAACGACAGGGGTGACTATGGCTACACCTTC	CASNDRGDYGYTF	TRBD1	NA	TRBV19	TRBJ1-2
TGTGCCAGCGGGAGTTCTGAAGCTTTCTTT	CASGSSEAFF	NA	NA	TRBV6-5	TRBJ1-1
TGTGCCAGCAGCCAAGGTAATGAGCAGTTCTTC	CASSQGNEQFF	NA	NA	TRBV4-2	TRBJ2-1
TGTGCCAGCAGCTTAGGTTTAGCCACCGGGGAGCTGTTTTTT	CASSLGLATGELFF	NA	NA	TRBV7-3	TRBJ2-2
TGTGCCAGTAGTGCTGGGGAGGTAGACACCGGGGAGCTGTTTTTT	CASSAGEVDTGELFF	NA	NA	TRBV19	TRBJ2-2
TGTGCCAGTAGCTGGGTTACCGGGGATCAGCCCCAGCATTTT	CASSWVTGDQPQHF	NA	NA	TRBV19	TRBJ1-5
TGTGCCAGCAGCGTAGATCACGGGGAGCTGTTTTTT	CASSVDHGELFF	NA	NA	TRBV9	TRBJ2-2
TGTGCCAGCACTGCAGGGGGAGGGGGGTACGCTGAAGCTTTCTTT	CASTAGGGGYAEAFF	TRBD1	NA	TRBV28	TRBJ1-1
TGTGCCAGCAGTTACGGGCGGTGGAACGAGCAGTACTTC	CASSYGRWNEQYF	NA	NA	TRBV28	TRBJ2-7
TGTGCCAGCAGCCTGAGGGGGCAGTTTTTAGATACGCAGTATTTT	CASSLRGQFLDTQYF	TRBD1	NA	TRBV11-2	TRBJ2-3
TGTGCTAGTGGTTTGCGCCCCCTTGGCTCCTATAATTCACCCCTCCACTTT	CASGLRPLGSYNSPLHF	NA	NA	TRBV12-5	TRBJ1-6
TGTGCCAGCAGCTCGGCCCTTGAAGCTTTCTTT	CASSSALEAFF	NA	NA	TRBV5-4	TRBJ1-1
TGTGCCAGCAGCCGGCCGGGACACAACTATGGCTACACCTTC	CASSRPGHNYGYTF	NA	NA	TRBV3-1/TRBV3-2	TRBJ1-2
TGTGCCAGCAGTCCCCGGGACAGACAAGAGACCCAGTACTTC	CASSPRDRQETQYF	TRBD1	NA	TRBV27	TRBJ2-5
TGTGCCAGCAGCATGACTAGCGGGAGTGTCTACGAGCAGTACTTC	CASSMTSGSVYEQYF	TRBD2	once	TRBV5-5	TRBJ2-7
TGTGCCAGCAGCTTATGGTATTTCAATGAGCAGTTCTTC	CASSLWYFNEQFF	NA	NA	TRBV7-2	TRBJ2-1
TGTGCCAGTAGTGCACTGCCTAGCGGGAGAGTTCGGTACAATGAGCAGTTCTTC	CASSALPSGRVRYNEQFF	TRBD2	NA	TRBV19	TRBJ2-1
TGTGCCAGCACCTTCGGGGCTGACTCCTACGAGCAGTACTTC	CASTFGADSYEQYF	NA	NA	TRBV11-3	TRBJ2-7
TGTGCCATCAGTGATGTAGGGAAGAACACTGAAGCTTTCTTT	CAISDVGKNTEAFF	NA	NA	TRBV10-3	TRBJ1-1
TGTGCCAGCAGCAACCCGGGTCTAGCCAAAAACATTCAGTACTTC	CASSNPGLAKNIQYF	NA	NA	TRBV7-9	TRBJ2-4
TGTGCCAGCAGCCGCAAAAGCCCCGGGACAATTCAGTTCTTC	CASSRKSPGTIQFF	NA	NA	TRBV7-9	TRBJ2-1
TGTGCCACCTCCATACAGAACACTGAAGCTTTCTTT	CATSIQNTEAFF	NA	NA	TRBV28	TRBJ1-1